This T cell receptor (beta chain) derives from a study of technical replicates of blood from a handful of donors. The method was immunoSEQ multiplex PCR; TCRdb's version includes in-frame clones alone and lacks a portion of them. The table shows about 73,000 clones, with 85% to 95% occurring only once. In this sample, this clone turned up once. The germline V gene has CDR1 SGHNT and CDR2 YYREEE (reference sequence). The CDR3 totals 14 residues. V shed 0 bases, J shed 5 bases, and the junction held 5 bases outside the gene matches. Sequencing was performed on T cells isolated from PBMCs. V and J are TRBV5-4 and TRBJ2-7, with TRBD1 matching over 7 bases. The receptor's source is a human donor in good health. CDR3 nucleotide sequence: TGTGCCAGCAGCTTGGGAGACAGGGTCAACGAGCAGTACTTC. Protein: CASSLGDRVNEQYF.